This TCR beta chain was sequenced during a study of cytomegalovirus exposure and HLA in healthy donors. PCR amplification relied on 60 Vbeta primers (plus 13 Jbeta primers). The table came from immunoSEQ multiplex PCR; TCRdb's copy has only in-frame clones and leaves some out. The repertoire has fewer than 200,000 clones, about 75% of them found once; the top ten carry 7.4%. Nominal health characterized the donors when sampled, though unrecorded immune exposures were likely. Findings and caveats of the study: CMV antigen specificity of a few CMV-associated chains was confirmed in vitro. There was a cluster of highly shared sequence variants that was likely a sequencing artifact.

The V end lost 4 bases, the J end lost 9 bases, and 29 bases lay between the germline ends. Germline V gene data show CDR1 as SGHAT and CDR2 as FQNNGV. The CDR3 loop spans 18 amino acids. With respect to this clone: Its antigen is undetermined.

The rearrangement joins TRBV11-2 to TRBJ2-3, with D maybe TRBD2 (6 bases). The sequencing sample was made of PBMCs. The receptor was derived from a male donor in good health and CMV-seropositive. CDR3 protein: CASSSRLSGGITERTQYF. CDR3 coding DNA: TGTGCCAGCAGCTCCCGCCTATCTGGCGGGATCACGGAGCGGACGCAGTATTTT. The entire variable domain, with the rest obtained from reference TRBV11-2 and TRBJ2-3, is as follows: EAGVAQSPRYKIIEKRQSVAFWCNPISGHATLYWYQQILGQGPKLLIQFQNNGVVDDSQLPKDRFSAERLKGVDSTLKIQPAKLEDSAVYLCASSSRLSGGITERTQYFGPGTRLTVL.